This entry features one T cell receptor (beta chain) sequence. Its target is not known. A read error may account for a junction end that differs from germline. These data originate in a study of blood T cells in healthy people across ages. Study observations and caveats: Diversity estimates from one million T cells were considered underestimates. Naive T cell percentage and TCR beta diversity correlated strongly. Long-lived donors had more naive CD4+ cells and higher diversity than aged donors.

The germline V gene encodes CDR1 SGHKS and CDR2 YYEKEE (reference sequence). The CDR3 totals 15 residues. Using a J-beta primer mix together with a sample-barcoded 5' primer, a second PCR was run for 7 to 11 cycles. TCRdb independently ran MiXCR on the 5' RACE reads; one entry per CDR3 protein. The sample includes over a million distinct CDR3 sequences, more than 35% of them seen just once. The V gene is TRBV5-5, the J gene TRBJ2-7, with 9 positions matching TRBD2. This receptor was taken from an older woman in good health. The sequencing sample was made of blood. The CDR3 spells CASSSGSGSSCEQYF. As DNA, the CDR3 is TGTGCCAGCAGCTCGGGTAGCGGGAGCTCCTGCGAGCAGTACTTC.